The clone carrying this TCR beta chain was counted only a few times. No antigen is known for it. This entry comes from a study of T-cell reconstitution after alpha-beta-depleted transplantation in children. Findings and limits, study-wide: Roughly two months post-transplant, alpha-beta T cells reportedly originated from several hundred graft clones that had expanded. Newly produced T cells mostly accounted for T-cell counts and diversity one year post-transplant. Surviving recipient T cells and thymic progenitors underlay high day-60 TCRbeta diversity in some patients.

There are 13 residues in the CDR3. From germline, CDR1 is ENHRY and CDR2 SYGVKD. V gave up 6 bases and J gave up 4 bases, with 12 bases separating them. Unique molecular identifiers were used in preparing the TCRbeta library. MiXCR, run by TCRdb on the PCR reads, gives a single entry per CDR3 protein. The data hold around 700,000 distinct CDR3 sequences, with around 13% observed a single time. The specimen was PBMCs, collected before TCRalphabeta/CD19-depleted stem cell transplant. This rearrangement joins TRBV10-3 to TRBJ1-2; D not certain. This clonotype was obtained from a girl aged 2 to 10 with congenital amegakaryocytic thrombocytopenia, due to receive a stem cell transplant. The CDR3 region is CAISEADRYGYTF. CDR3 DNA: TGTGCCATCAGCGAGGCAGATCGCTATGGCTACACCTTC.